Listed below are T cell receptor beta chains from one sample, sequenced in a study of immune evolution from preneoplasia to lung adenocarcinoma. TCRdb's copy holds only in-frame clones and misses some; the assay was immunoSEQ multiplex PCR. The sample consists of some 7,600 clones, roughly 80% of them appearing once. The sequenced sample was FFPE atypical adenomatous hyperplasia tissue from the lung. The origin of the receptors is a donor older than 65 with lung adenocarcinoma. Some clones in this sample may be carry-over from other donors' samples. The CDR3 runs from the conserved cysteine through the conserved F or W. Fields, in order: V gene, J gene, D gene, CDR3 protein. The D gene is left open where the match is weak.

>TRBV4-3|TRBJ1-1|-
CASSQGRVGVGTEAFF
>TRBV7-9|TRBJ1-4|-
CASRSGGGNEKLFF
>TRBV5-1|TRBJ2-5|TRBD2
CASSFEAGAGETQYF
>TRBV7-9|TRBJ2-7|TRBD1
CASSPGTGGTYEQYF
>TRBV10-3|TRBJ2-7|-
CAIEGVDADEQYF
>TRBV5-4|TRBJ1-1|TRBD1
CASSLQGASTEAFF
>TRBV9|TRBJ1-2|TRBD1
CASSVRQGYGYTF
>TRBV28|TRBJ1-1|-
CASSLRLTEAFF
>TRBV7-3|TRBJ2-3|-
CASSPLRGTQYF
>TRBV6-1|TRBJ1-1|-
CASSAPGQNTEAFF
>TRBV7-3|TRBJ2-2|TRBD1
CASRPQGAQSGELFF
>TRBV6-5|TRBJ1-5|-
CASSYGGSQPQHF
>TRBV19|TRBJ2-3|TRBD2
CASSMQAGVLDTQYF
>TRBV5-4|TRBJ2-2|TRBD1
CASSRTGSGELFF
>TRBV6-6|TRBJ1-1|-
CASQAPGMNTEAFF
>TRBV9|TRBJ2-3|TRBD2
CASSGSSGTDTQYF
>TRBV7-8|TRBJ1-6|-
CASSDRPLDNSPLHF
>TRBV14|TRBJ1-1|-
CASSQQTGNTEAFF
>TRBV4-2|TRBJ2-2|-
CASSQGAYTGELFF
>TRBV30|TRBJ2-7|TRBD2
CAWSVGGGSYEQYF
>TRBV2|TRBJ2-7|-
CASRRMDTPYEQYF
>TRBV4-3|TRBJ2-7|TRBD2
CASSQGGTSGLSYEQYF
>TRBV5-5|TRBJ1-1|TRBD1
CASSLGRDSEAFF
>TRBV27|TRBJ1-6|TRBD1
CTSRDSPYNSPLNF
>TRBV4-1|TRBJ2-3|-
CASSQESRADTQYF
>TRBV5-4|TRBJ2-7|TRBD2
CASSQDRLAPYEQYF
>TRBV2|TRBJ1-4|-
CASSERGSGGTNEKLFF
>TRBV6-5|TRBJ2-7|-
CASSYSGQDIYEQYF
>TRBV7-8|TRBJ2-5|-
CASRPQRDRATQYF
>TRBV30|TRBJ1-1|-
CAWSVGQGSTEAFF
>TRBV7-9|TRBJ2-5|TRBD2
CASRRDYQETQYF
>TRBV28|TRBJ2-7|TRBD1
CASRTGTGVYEQYF
>TRBV29-1|TRBJ1-1|-
CSVDSLNTEAFF
>TRBV27|TRBJ2-2|TRBD1
CASSKTGVYTGELFF
>TRBV14|TRBJ1-6|TRBD1
CASSGQGNSPLHF
>TRBV7-9|TRBJ2-1|-
CASSLVVAGYNEQFF
>TRBV19|TRBJ2-1|-
CASSSQDALDEQFF
>TRBV29-1|TRBJ2-7|-
CSVAASYEQYF
>TRBV19|TRBJ2-2|TRBD2
CASSILALAGYRFLFF
>TRBV5-1|TRBJ2-7|TRBD2
CASSWLAGSGNEQYF
>TRBV19|TRBJ1-1|-
CASSMPTEAFF
>TRBV14|TRBJ1-6|-
CASSQDFNNSPLHF
>TRBV4-1|TRBJ2-1|TRBD1
CASSQGDREVDEQFF
>TRBV4-1|TRBJ1-2|-
CASSREVLGGYTF
>TRBV5-1|TRBJ2-5|TRBD2
CASSPGTSGRAGETQYF
>TRBV6-4|TRBJ2-2|TRBD1
CASSVQQGAGELFF
>TRBV9|-|TRBD1
CASSVGGTGRNEQYF
>TRBV2|TRBJ1-5|TRBD1
CASSSNRGSNQPQHF
>TRBV6-6|TRBJ1-2|TRBD1
CASSSITGGGYGYTF
>TRBV28|TRBJ2-5|TRBD1
CASSPGQGRNQETQYF
>TRBV28|TRBJ2-2|-
CASTWDTGELFF
>TRBV5-4|TRBJ2-2|TRBD2
CASSLGLAETGELFF
>TRBV19|TRBJ1-3|-
CASSFRSSGNTIYF
>TRBV5-8|TRBJ1-4|TRBD1
CASSRTGRGTNEKLFF
>TRBV19|TRBJ1-1|-
CASSSAAVGNTEAFF
>TRBV28|TRBJ2-1|-
CASSLSRREQFF
>TRBV6-1|TRBJ1-2|-
CASSISVTYGYTF
>TRBV7-9|TRBJ2-3|TRBD2
CASSLFSGAKDTQYF
>TRBV30|TRBJ1-4|-
CAWSVGLGNEKLFF
>TRBV6-6|TRBJ1-2|-
CASSYLALWYGYTF